The TCR beta chain described here comes from a study of blood T cell repertoires in COVID-19. The overall study: COVID-19 samples from acute and convalescent phases originated in the United States, Italy and Spain.

CDR1 LNHDA and CDR2 SQIVND come from the germline V gene (reference sequence). This CDR3 spans 13 amino acids. V gave up 6 bases and J gave up 6 bases, with 11 bases separating them. Using immunoSEQ multiplex PCR, the repertoire was profiled, and TCRdb retains in-frame clones only, with some absent. The table lists over 200,000 clones, 80% to 90% of them singletons, with 10% in the top ten. The chain has TRBV19 and TRBJ1-4; perhaps TRBD1 as D (5 bases). The source is a man between 18 and 29 years old with acute COVID-19. Sequenced: PBMCs or T cells enriched from blood (not recorded which). CDR3 residues: CASSQPRDEKLFF. The CDR3 DNA reads TGTGCCAGTAGCCAACCCAGGGATGAAAAACTGTTTTTT. Variable domain in full (rest from reference TRBV19 and TRBJ1-4): DGGITQSPKYLFRKEGQNVTLSCEQNLNHDAMYWYRQDPGQGLRLIYYSQIVNDFQKGDIAEGYSVSREKKESFPLTVTSAQKNPTAFYLCASSQPRDEKLFFGSGTQLSVL.